The present TCR beta chain was sequenced within a study of blood T cells in healthy people across ages. The CDR3 length is 14 residues. Germline V gene data show CDR1 as DFQATT and CDR2 as SNEGSKA (reference sequence). With 5 bases clipped from V and 1 base from J, the junction kept 4 bases outside the gene matches. A second 7 to 11 cycle PCR used barcoded and J-beta primers. The template-switch adaptor was a 5' adaptor with 12 random nucleotides. It tagged each cDNA molecule. TCRdb reanalysed the 5' RACE reads using MiXCR and keeps one entry per CDR3 protein. The sample has over 1,500,000 distinct CDR3 sequences, roughly two fifths seen once; the top ten hold approximately 22%.

The receptor was isolated from a human donor in good health. Sequencing input: blood. This chain joins TRBV20-1 and TRBJ2-2; 7 bases are shared with TRBD2. In nucleotides, the CDR3 is TGCAGTGCTCGCAGGGAGGGGAACACCGGGGAGCTGTTTTTT. It encodes CSARREGNTGELFF.